One T cell receptor beta chain is described in this entry. Per the germline V gene, CDR1 is SGHTA and CDR2 is FQGNSA. CDR3 length: 14 residues. This sample was included in a study of monozygotic twins with inflammatory bowel disease. Both TCRalpha and TCRbeta cDNA were subjected to two nested PCRs lasting approximately 16 and 10 cycles. For each CDR3 protein, TCRdb gives one entry from its re-call of the 5' RACE reads, without DNA. The listing contains about 380,000 distinct CDR3 sequences. The blood volume drawn from each donor was around 2.5 ml. The specimen sequenced was blood. The chain is built from TRBV7-2 and TRBJ2-1; TCRdb designates TRBD1, a call that cannot be tested without DNA. The clonotype was recovered from a human donor with ulcerative colitis or Crohn's disease, or a healthy co-twin of an affected twin (not recorded which). The CDR3 loop is CASSSRTGINEQFF. The full variable domain, with the rest looked up from reference TRBV7-2 and TRBJ2-1, is GAGVSQSPSNKVTEKGKDVELRCDPISGHTALYWYRQSLGQGLEFLIYFQGNSAPDKSGLPSDRFSAERTGGSVSTLTIQRTQQEDSAVYLCASSSRTGINEQFFGPGTRLTVL.